Sequencing of this T cell receptor (beta chain) was carried out in a study of long-term antiretroviral therapy in people with HIV. General study points: Repertoires in HIV (unlike those of controls) had narrower CDR3 length ranges. On ART adherence, viral resistance or therapy changes, no data were available.

Without exception, participants with HIV were treated in the United States. Researchers report immunoSEQ v3.0 was run at survey level. Sequencing was intended to reach roughly 40,000-55,000 T-cell genomes per sample. Assay: immunoSEQ multiplex PCR; the TCRdb copy retains only in-frame clones and omits some. This sample carries 20,000 to 25,000 clones, approximately 90% of them seen once, and the ten largest clones take 3.5%. Germline CDR1 and CDR2: MNHEY and SMNVEV (reference sequence). This CDR3 spans 16 amino acids. V gave up 1 base and J gave up 0 bases, with 13 bases separating them. Comments on this clone: Its antigen remains unidentified.

The material sequenced was unsorted PBMCs, taken 2.3 years after starting antiretroviral therapy. J is TRBJ2-7 and V is TRBV27; D remains ambiguous. The clonotype comes from a man aged 60 to 75 with HIV. The chain's CDR3 is CASSLWISRSSYEQYF. In DNA form, the CDR3 reads TGTGCCAGCAGTTTATGGATCTCTCGGAGCTCCTACGAGCAGTACTTC.